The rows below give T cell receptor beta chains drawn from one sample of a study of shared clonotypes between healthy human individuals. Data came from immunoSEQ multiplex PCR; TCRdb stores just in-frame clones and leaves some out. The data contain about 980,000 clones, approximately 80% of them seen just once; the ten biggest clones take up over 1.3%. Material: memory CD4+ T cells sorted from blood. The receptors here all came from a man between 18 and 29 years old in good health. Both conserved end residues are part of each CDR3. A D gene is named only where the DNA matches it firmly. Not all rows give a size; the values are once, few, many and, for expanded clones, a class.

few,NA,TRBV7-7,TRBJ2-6,CASAQNSGANVLTF,TGTGCCAGCGCCCAAAACTCTGGGGCCAACGTCCTGACTTTC
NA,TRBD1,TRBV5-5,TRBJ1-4,CASSSRGLEEKLFF,TGTGCCAGCAGCTCCAGGGGGCTGGAGGAAAAACTGTTTTTT
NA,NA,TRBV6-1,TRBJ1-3,CASSETSAGARSSGNTIYF,TGTGCCAGCAGTGAAACTTCGGCAGGGGCTCGAAGCTCTGGAAACACCATATATTTT
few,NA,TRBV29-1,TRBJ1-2,CSVVRTTDIYGYTF,TGCAGCGTTGTTAGGACTACAGATATCTATGGCTACACCTTC
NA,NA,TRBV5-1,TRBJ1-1,CASSLDRNKAFF,TGCGCCAGCAGCTTGGATCGGAACAAGGCTTTCTTT
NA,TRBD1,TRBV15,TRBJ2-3,CATSRAGQGIPSTDTQYF,TGTGCCACCAGCAGAGCAGGACAGGGGATACCTAGCACAGATACGCAGTATTTT
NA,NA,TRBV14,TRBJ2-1,CASSQVRLNNEQFF,TGTGCCAGCAGCCAAGTTCGCCTAAACAATGAGCAGTTCTTC
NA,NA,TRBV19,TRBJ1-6,CASKTTGLGNSPLHF,TGTGCCAGTAAGACTACAGGGCTGGGGAATTCACCCCTCCACTTT
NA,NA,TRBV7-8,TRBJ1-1,CASSLGGGWGRSTEAFF,TGTGCCAGCAGCTTAGGCGGGGGCTGGGGGCGAAGCACTGAAGCTTTCTTT
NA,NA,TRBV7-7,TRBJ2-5,CASSQGETQYF,TGTGCTAGCAGCCAGGGGGAGACCCAGTACTTC